This T cell receptor beta chain emerged from a study of fetal regulatory T cell absence and autoimmunity. Study at large: The IPEX patients lacked clinical diabetes but had exocrine pancreas autoimmunity.

Concerning this clone itself: The antigen is unknown.

Points from the study as a whole: In IPEX, the enrichment was taken to support antigen-driven autoimmunity before birth. Broadly similar TRB gene family usage was seen in pancreas and cord blood.

The survey-level immunoSEQ assay was used. Repertoires were generated with immunoSEQ multiplex PCR, while TCRdb's copy carries only in-frame clones and drops some. Among more than 85,000 clones listed, 55% to 75% were seen once. The CDR3 covers 15 residues. Germline CDR1 is MNHNS and CDR2 is SASEGT. Between the trimmed V and J ends, which lost 4 bases and 3 bases, there was a span of 12 bases. The TCR originated in a male donor with IPEX syndrome. V usage is TRBV6-1 and J usage is TRBJ1-4, with a weak D call TRBD1 (5 bases). Material: pancreas tissue. CDR3 nucleotide sequence: TGTGCCAGCAGTGCTCAGGGTGTACCTAATGAAAAACTGTTTTTT. The encoded protein is CASSAQGVPNEKLFF.